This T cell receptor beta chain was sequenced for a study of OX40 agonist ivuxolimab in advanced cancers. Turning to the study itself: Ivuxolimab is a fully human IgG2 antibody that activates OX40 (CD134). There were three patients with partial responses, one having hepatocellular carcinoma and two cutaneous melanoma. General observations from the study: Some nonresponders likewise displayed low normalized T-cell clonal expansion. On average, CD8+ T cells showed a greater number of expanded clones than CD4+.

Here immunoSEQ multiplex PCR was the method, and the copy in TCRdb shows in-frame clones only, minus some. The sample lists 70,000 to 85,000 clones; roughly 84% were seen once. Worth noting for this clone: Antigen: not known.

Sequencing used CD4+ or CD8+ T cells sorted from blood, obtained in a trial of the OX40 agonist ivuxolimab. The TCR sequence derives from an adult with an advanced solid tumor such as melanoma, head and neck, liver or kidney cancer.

In nucleotides, the CDR3 is TGTGCCAGCTCGCGGACTAGCGGGGGGGCGTACCAAGAGACCCAGTACTTC. It is translated as CASSRTSGGAYQETQYF. The chain recombines TRBV18 with TRBJ2-5, with TRBD2 identical over 15 bases. The CDR3 covers 17 residues. V was clipped by 6 bases and J by 0 bases; unmatched bases: 5. Germline V CDR1 and CDR2: KGHSH, LQKENI.